Shown below are 3 T cell receptor beta chains from a single sample sequenced in a study of control samples from healthy donors and cancer patients. Libraries were prepared by immunoSEQ multiplex PCR; TCRdb keeps only in-frame clonotypes and omits some of them. The sample lists some 120,000 clones; more than 75% were seen once. The specimen sequenced was blood. The source of these receptors is a man under 40 in good health.

This clone was recorded only once. This chain connects TRBV24-1 to TRBJ2-2; a possible D gene is TRBD1 (6 bases). The germline V gene has CDR1 KGHDR and CDR2 SFDVKD. The CDR3 consists of 14 residues. V was pared by 1 base and J by 7 bases, with 9 bases between. CDR3 sequence (DNA): TGTGCCACCAGTGATTTCAGGGGCGGCGGGGAGCTGTTTTTT. Protein: CATSDFRGGGELFF.

CDR3 sequence: CASSPGQGFRGELFF. DNA for the CDR3: TGTGCCAGCAGCCCGGGACAGGGATTCCGCGGGGAGCTGTTTTTT. This chain joins TRBV6-6 and TRBJ2-2; TRBD1 matches at 9 bases. This CDR3 is built from 15 residues. V gave up 6 bases and J gave up 7 bases; unmatched junction bases: 9. The germline V gene encodes CDR1 MNHNY and CDR2 SVGAGI (reference sequence).

The chain joins TRBV4-1 to TRBJ1-2, with D possibly TRBD1 on 5 matching bases. V lost 1 base to trimming and J lost 4 bases, with 13 bases between them. Per germline, CDR1 MGHRA and CDR2 YSYEKL. The CDR3 has 15 residues. The CDR3 nucleotides are TGCGCCAGCAGCCAAGTAAGGGGAAAGCGCTATGGCTACACCTTC. Encoded protein: CASSQVRGKRYGYTF.